A single sample is the source of the 32 T cell receptor beta chains below, sequenced in a study of T cells after somatic rescue of genetic block. Only in-frame clones appear in the TCRdb table, and some are missing; sequencing was by immunoSEQ multiplex PCR. Of approximately 10,000 clones listed, around 67% are singletons. The specimen sequenced was peripheral blood mononuclear cells (PBMCs). Receptors were obtained from a boy younger than 18.

V gene TRBV5-1 combines with J gene TRBJ1-1, with D unclear. Germline V gene data show CDR1 as SGHRS and CDR2 as YFSETQ. The CDR3 sequence is 15 residues long. Trimming left V 1 base short and J 1 base short, with 11 bases between. This chain's CDR3 is CASSLTATPNTEAFF. Written as DNA, the CDR3 is TGCGCCAGCAGCTTGACGGCCACTCCGAACACTGAAGCTTTCTTT. Looking up the rest from reference TRBV5-1 and TRBJ1-1 gives the full variable domain: KAGVTQTPRYLIKTRGQQVTLSCSPISGHRSVSWYQQTPGQGLQFLFEYFSETQRNKGNFPGRFSGRQFSNSRSEMNVSTLELGDSALYLCASSLTATPNTEAFFGQGTRLTVV.

The chain has TRBV13 and TRBJ2-1; D is ambiguous. This CDR3 has 14 amino acids. V lost 1 base and J lost 10, with 14 bases in between. Germline V CDR1 and CDR2: PRHDT, FYEKMQ (reference sequence). CDR3 coding DNA: TGTGCCAGCAGCTTAGAGGTTCCTAGTCGCGAGCAGTTCTTC. Encoded protein: CASSLEVPSREQFF.

V usage is TRBV11-1 and J usage is TRBJ1-2; D is possibly TRBD1 (6 bases). This CDR3 has 14 residues. Germline V lookup: CDR1 SGHAT, CDR2 FQDESV (reference sequence). The germline V and J ends were trimmed by 1 base and 8 bases, with 14 bases remaining between them. In DNA form, the CDR3 reads TGTGCCAGCAGCTTAGACGCAGGGGCGAAGGGCTACACCTTC. It translates to CASSLDAGAKGYTF.

The chain links TRBV28 to TRBJ2-2; 8 bases match TRBD2. This CDR3 comprises 16 residues. Germline V lookup: CDR1 MDHEN, CDR2 SYDVKM. The ends lost 6 bases at V and 7 bases at J; junction bases unmatched: 13. The CDR3 nucleotides read TGTGCCAGCAGACTCGCCGGGAGGGCCGGGAACGGGGAGCTGTTTTTT. It specifies CASRLAGRAGNGELFF.

This chain joins TRBV5-8 and TRBJ2-6; D is undetermined. The CDR3 covers 18 residues. Trimming stripped 0 bases from V and 3 bases from J, with 16 bases between. The germline gives CDR1 SGHTS, CDR2 YDEGEE. CDR3 nucleotide sequence: TGTGCCAGCAGCTTGGGTTCTAGGCCCCAGAATGGGGCCAACGTCCTGACTTTC. This gives the protein CASSLGSRPQNGANVLTF.

In this sample, this clone turned up once. CDR3: CASSLLTAPYYEQYF. The CDR3 coding sequence is TGTGCCAGCAGTTTACTGACAGCTCCATACTACGAGCAGTACTTC. This rearrangement joins TRBV27 to TRBJ2-7, with D possibly being TRBD1 (5 bases). V lost 2 bases to trimming and J lost 3 bases, with 14 bases between them. The CDR3 runs to 15 residues. The germline V gene has CDR1 MNHEY and CDR2 SMNVEV (reference sequence).

This clone showed up just once. The gene calls are TRBV19 and TRBJ2-5; D unclear. The V end was cut by 3 bases, the J end by 0 bases, with 5 bases between. Germline V gives CDR1 LNHDA, CDR2 SQIVND (reference sequence). The CDR3 contains 13 residues. CDR3 DNA: TGTGCCAGTAGTATGACATACCAAGAGACCCAGTACTTC. This translates into CASSMTYQETQYF. Filled out from reference TRBV19 and TRBJ2-5, the complete variable domain reads DGGITQSPKYLFRKEGQNVTLSCEQNLNHDAMYWYRQDPGQGLRLIYYSQIVNDFQKGDIAEGYSVSREKKESFPLTVTSAQKNPTAFYLCASSMTYQETQYFGPGTRLLVL.

This clone was counted only a few times. The chain recombines TRBV6-4 with TRBJ2-7; 7 bases line up with TRBD1. There are 16 residues in the CDR3. From germline, CDR1 is MRHNA and CDR2 SNTAGT. V gave up 6 bases and J gave up 3 bases; unmatched junction bases: 14. The CDR3 bases are TGTGCCAGCAGCGCTCGGGGACAGACAATTTACTACGAGCAGTACTTC. This gives the protein CASSARGQTIYYEQYF.

This clone was seen only a few times. This chain joins TRBV6-1 and TRBJ1-3; a possible D gene is TRBD1 (5 bases). The CDR3 runs to 15 residues. Germline CDR1 and CDR2: MNHNS and SASEGT. Trimming shortened V by 7 bases and J by 0 bases, and 13 bases separated the two germline ends. Here the CDR3 DNA reads TGTGCCAGCATAACAGGACCAAGCTCTGGAAACACCATATATTTT. Its translation is CASITGPSSGNTIYF.

The rearrangement links TRBV10-3 to TRBJ2-7; 9 bases are a match to TRBD2. V shed 3 bases, J shed 2 bases, and the junction held 5 bases outside the gene matches. Germline loops: CDR1 ENHRY, CDR2 SYGVKD. The CDR3 loop spans 15 amino acids. The DNA of the CDR3 is TGTGCCATCAGTGACTGGCTAGCGGGACCCTACGAGCAGTACTTC. Protein: CAISDWLAGPYEQYF.

This clone was recorded only once. The chain recombines TRBV28 with TRBJ2-7; D is perhaps TRBD2 (6 bases). This CDR3 region has 14 residues. V shed 11 bases and J shed 5 bases, with 22 bases lying between them. In germline, CDR1 is MDHEN, CDR2 SYDVKM. CDR3 protein: CAPTLSRGTHEQYF. The CDR3 DNA follows: TGTGCCCCCACTTTAAGTCGGGGGACCCACGAGCAGTACTTC.

The CDR3 region has the DNA TGTGCCAGCAGTCCTAATCGGGACATCTACGAGCAGTACTTC. It specifies CASSPNRDIYEQYF. This chain links TRBV27 with TRBJ2-7; TRBD1 is a possible D gene (6 bases). The CDR3 length is 14 residues. From germline, CDR1 is MNHEY and CDR2 SMNVEV (reference sequence). V was trimmed by 5 bases and J by 3 bases, leaving 14 bases between them.

The genes are TRBV7-8 and TRBJ2-7; TRBD2 agrees at 8 bases. Trimming at V came to 6 bases and at J to 0 bases, leaving 7 bases not matched to a gene. Germline V lookup: CDR1 SGHVS, CDR2 FQNEAQ. The CDR3 length is 15 residues. The CDR3 protein is CASRSLAGSSYEQYF. The CDR3, as DNA: TGTGCCAGCAGATCTTTAGCGGGAAGCTCCTACGAGCAGTACTTC.

The rearrangement uses TRBV18 and TRBJ2-7; tentatively, D is TRBD1 or TRBD2 (5 bases each). The V gene's germline CDR1 is KGHSH and CDR2 LQKENI. With 3 bases removed from V and 0 bases from J, the gap between germline ends came to 15 bases. The CDR3 loop spans 16 amino acids. CDR3 loop: CASSPKEGWSSYEQYF. In DNA, the CDR3 is TGTGCCAGCTCACCGAAAGAGGGGTGGAGCTCCTACGAGCAGTACTTC.

The rearrangement joins TRBV18 to TRBJ1-6; weak D call: TRBD1 (5 bases). The CDR3 runs 15 residues. The germline V gene encodes CDR1 KGHSH and CDR2 LQKENI. Trimming left V 5 bases short and J 10 bases short, with 18 bases between. CDR3 residues: CASSAIREEGSPLHF. DNA for the CDR3: TGTGCCAGCTCAGCGATCAGGGAGGAAGGATCACCCCTCCACTTT.

The count of this clone is one. The gene calls are TRBV20-1 and TRBJ1-2, with D unresolved. Germline CDR1 DFQATT, CDR2 SNEGSKA (reference sequence). The CDR3 is made up of 11 amino acids. CDR3 in DNA: TGCATCTGGAGGTTTGTGAATGGCTACACCTTC. Residues: CIWRFVNGYTF.

The V call is TRBV7-3, the J call TRBJ1-5; D gene ambiguous. The V gene's germline CDR1 is SGHTA and CDR2 FQGTGA. V was clipped by 5 bases and J by 0 bases, with 20 bases between them. CDR3 length: 18 amino acids. The CDR3 DNA is TGTGCCAGCAGCCGAAGGGTGAAGGGCAGATATAGCAATCAGCCCCAGCATTTT. Translation gives CASSRRVKGRYSNQPQHF.

This clone has just one count. The gene calls are TRBV15 and TRBJ2-5; no firm D call. Germline V gives CDR1 LNHNV, CDR2 YYDKDF (reference sequence). V lost 1 base and J lost 4, with 10 bases in between. The CDR3 totals 14 residues. CDR3 sequence reads: CATSRGLTGETQYF. CDR3 DNA sequence: TGTGCCACCAGCAGAGGGTTGACGGGAGAGACCCAGTACTTC.

This clone was counted once. CDR3 region: CASSDPLRGYTF. CDR3 DNA: TGTGCCAGCAGCGACCCGTTGCGTGGCTACACCTTC. This rearrangement joins TRBV6-6 to TRBJ1-2; D uncertain. Germline lookup yields CDR1 MNHNY and CDR2 SVGAGI (reference sequence). The CDR3 contains 12 residues. Between the trimmed V and J ends, which lost 6 bases and 7 bases, there was a span of 12 bases.

The chain recombines TRBV29-1 with TRBJ2-7; 7 bases align to TRBD2. After removal of 4 bases from V and 2 bases from J, the junction contained 5 bases not matched to a gene. Germline V gene data show CDR1 as SQVTM and CDR2 as ANQGSEA. This CDR3 contains 13 residues. CDR3 nucleotides: TGCAGCGTTGGGGGGGGAATGGCCTACGAGCAGTACTTC. Its protein product is CSVGGGMAYEQYF.

The V and J genes are TRBV5-1 and TRBJ2-1; 8 bases align to TRBD2. Germline assignment: CDR1 SGHRS and CDR2 YFSETQ. Unmatched junction bases numbered 10, after V lost 2 bases and J lost 9 bases. CDR3 length equals 15 residues. The CDR3 reads CASSLLADLSPEQFF. The CDR3 nucleotides are TGCGCCAGCAGCTTACTAGCGGACCTATCTCCTGAGCAGTTCTTC.

J is TRBJ2-7 and V is TRBV7-8, with 12 bases matching TRBD2. The CDR3 runs to 19 residues. Germline CDR1 is SGHVS and CDR2 is FQNEAQ. V gave up 2 bases and J gave up 0 bases; unmatched junction bases: 11. The CDR3 DNA sequence: TGTGCCAGCAGCTTAAGGAGGACTAGCGGGACTCTCAGCTCCTACGAGCAGTACTTC. Translated, it gives CASSLRRTSGTLSSYEQYF.

The chain joins TRBV2 to TRBJ2-7; tentatively, D is TRBD2 (6 bases). CDR3 length: 14 residues. Germline values: CDR1 SNHLY, CDR2 FYNNEI. Trimming shortened V by 6 bases and J by 5 bases, and 17 bases separated the two germline ends. CDR3 sequence reads: CASRGNGGIHEQYF. CDR3 sequence (DNA): TGTGCCAGCAGAGGAAACGGCGGGATCCACGAGCAGTACTTC.

The V call is TRBV28, the J call TRBJ2-7; the D gene is possibly TRBD1 (5 bases). CDR3 length equals 15 residues. Trimming took 2 bases from V and 5 from J, leaving 16 bases between them. The germline CDR1 and CDR2 sequences are MDHEN and SYDVKM. CDR3 loop: CASSLPTRWGNEQYF. CDR3 coding DNA: TGTGCCAGCAGTTTACCAACAAGATGGGGCAACGAGCAGTACTTC.

The chain has TRBV6-5 and TRBJ1-1; tentative D call: TRBD1 (5 bases). The length of the CDR3 is 14 residues. Germline CDR1 MNHEY, CDR2 SVGAGI. Trimming left V 4 bases short and J 1 base short, with 10 bases between. CDR3 nucleotide sequence: TGTGCCAGCAGTTTTGTCAGGGCGAACACTGAAGCTTTCTTT. Protein: CASSFVRANTEAFF.

The V gene is TRBV6-5, the J gene TRBJ2-5; 7 nucleotides line up with TRBD1. The ends lost 4 bases at V and 4 bases at J; junction bases unmatched: 9. CDR1 is MNHEY, CDR2 SVGAGI, per germline. The CDR3 covers 15 residues. In nucleotides, the CDR3 is TGTGCCAGCAGTTCCTTCGAGGGGGCCCGAGAGACCCAGTACTTC. Encoded protein: CASSSFEGARETQYF.

The V and J genes are TRBV27 and TRBJ2-7; D is possibly TRBD1 (5 bases). Trimming cost V 2 bases and J 7 bases, with 12 bases left between them. The CDR3 loop spans 13 amino acids. Germline V gives CDR1 MNHEY, CDR2 SMNVEV (reference sequence). The DNA for the CDR3 is TGTGCCAGCAGTTTAAGGGGCAGGCCTGAGCAGTACTTC. Its translation is CASSLRGRPEQYF.

This chain uses TRBV7-2 with TRBJ2-3; tentative D call: TRBD1 (6 bases). Deletions cut 6 bases from V and 10 bases from J, with 17 bases between. The CDR3 runs to 13 residues. Germline V gene lookup returns CDR1 SGHTA and CDR2 FQGNSA. As DNA, the CDR3 is TGTGCCAGCAGTTCACAGGGTTACGCGGCGCAGTATTTT. This sequence encodes CASSSQGYAAQYF.

Only a few counts were recorded for this clone. This rearrangement joins TRBV10-3 to TRBJ2-3, with unresolved D. Looked up from germline, CDR1 is ENHRY and CDR2 is SYGVKD. The V gene lost 8 bases and the J gene lost 0 bases, with 15 bases spanning the gap. There are 15 residues in the CDR3. CDR3 amino acids: CAIRENFPSTDTQYF. The CDR3 DNA is TGTGCCATCCGAGAAAACTTTCCTAGCACAGATACGCAGTATTTT.

This clone was recorded once. V gene TRBV7-6 combines with J gene TRBJ2-7; no firm D call. Germline lookup yields CDR1 SGHVS and CDR2 FNYEAQ. CDR3 size: 16 residues. V lost 5 bases to trimming and J lost 0 bases, with 17 bases between them. CDR3 coding DNA: TGTGCCAGCAGCCTAGTCCCATCAGGCCTCTCCTACGAGCAGTACTTC. As protein: CASSLVPSGLSYEQYF.

The chain is built from TRBV6-9 and TRBJ2-2; no definite D call. The CDR3 loop spans 14 amino acids. V was cut by 5 bases and J by 1 base, with 8 bases left in between. CDR1 and CDR2 from the germline V gene are MNHGY and SVAAGI. The CDR3 loop is CASSSWGNTGELFF. Here the CDR3 DNA reads TGTGCCAGCAGTAGCTGGGGGAACACCGGGGAGCTGTTTTTT.

The rearrangement uses TRBV28 and TRBJ2-7; tentatively, D is TRBD1 (7 bases). CDR1 is MDHEN, CDR2 SYDVKM, per germline. V lost 5 bases, J lost 1 base, and 24 bases lay in between. The CDR3 has 18 amino acids. This chain's CDR3 is CASSPGQSKQGRSYEQYF. The CDR3 DNA is TGTGCCAGCAGTCCTGGACAGAGTAAACAGGGGAGGTCCTACGAGCAGTACTTC.